A selection of T cell receptor beta chains follows, all from one sample in a study of tumor-infiltrating lymphocytes in oesophageal squamous cell carcinoma. TCRdb passed the PCR reads through MiXCR, listing each CDR3 protein once. Here the sample spans approximately 18,000 distinct CDR3 sequences, 50% being singletons. Sequenced material: esophageal tumor tissue. These receptors were taken from a male donor with esophageal squamous cell carcinoma. CDR3s include the opening cysteine and the closing phenylalanine or tryptophan. The D gene is left open where the match is weak. Part of the rows lack a size; the others show once, few, many or a class for expanded clones.

j_call | v_call | clone_size | d_call | cdr3_aa | cdr3_nt
TRBJ1-4 | TRBV6-2/TRBV6-3 | - | TRBD1 | CATGTGGAEKLFF | TGTGCCACCGGGACAGGGGGAGCTGAAAAACTGTTTTTT
TRBJ2-3 | TRBV7-2 | - | - | CASTLWRVGTDTQYF | TGTGCCAGCACCCTATGGCGGGTGGGGACAGATACGCAGTATTTT
TRBJ2-6 | TRBV10-2 | - | TRBD2 | CATPAGTGERSANVLTF | TGCGCCACCCCAGCGGGGACGGGTGAAAGATCGGCCAACGTCCTGACTTTC
TRBJ2-7 | TRBV3-1 | few | TRBD2 | CASSLGRAYEQYF | TGTGCCAGCAGTCTCGGGAGGGCCTACGAGCAGTACTTC
TRBJ2-1 | TRBV10-3 | - | TRBD2 | CAISESMAGDYNEQFF | TGTGCCATCAGTGAGTCGATGGCGGGAGACTACAATGAGCAGTTCTTC
TRBJ2-3 | TRBV28 | medium-sized | - | CASSPMRGTDTQYF | TGTGCCAGCAGTCCCATGAGGGGGACAGATACGCAGTATTTT
TRBJ1-5 | TRBV27 | many | - | CASTQQGGNQPQHF | TGTGCCAGCACCCAACAGGGCGGGAATCAGCCCCAGCATTTT
TRBJ2-5 | TRBV19 | many | - | CASRPRGAPPQETQYF | TGTGCCAGTAGGCCCCGCGGCGCCCCTCCCCAAGAGACCCAGTACTTC
TRBJ2-1 | TRBV5-4 | - | - | CASSLLHNEQFF | TGTGCCAGCAGCTTGTTGCACAATGAGCAGTTCTTC
TRBJ1-5 | TRBV16 | few | - | CASSQSSRGNQPQHF | TGTGCCAGCAGCCAATCGAGCAGGGGTAATCAGCCCCAGCATTTT
TRBJ2-1 | TRBV5-1 | - | - | CASSQRTASYNEQFF | TGCGCCAGCAGCCAGCGGACAGCCTCCTACAATGAGCAGTTCTTC
TRBJ2-5 | TRBV7-2 | few | - | CASSLRLSQETQYF | TGTGCCAGCAGCTTAAGACTCAGCCAAGAGACCCAGTACTTC
TRBJ2-1 | TRBV27 | many | TRBD2 | CASSLTSGALYNEQFF | TGTGCCAGCAGTCTCACTAGCGGAGCACTCTACAATGAGCAGTTCTTC
TRBJ2-4 | TRBV7-2 | - | TRBD1 | CASSLQTGMDEQYF | TGTGCCAGCAGCTTACAGACAGGGATGGACGAGCAGTACTTT
TRBJ1-6 | TRBV12-3/TRBV12-4 | few | TRBD1 | CASTRGGVNSPLHF | TGTGCCAGCACCAGGGGGGGTGTTAATTCACCCCTCCACTTT
TRBJ2-7 | TRBV28 | many | TRBD2 | CASMLGLAPSYEQYF | TGTGCCAGCATGCTCGGACTAGCGCCCTCCTACGAGCAGTACTTC
TRBJ1-2 | TRBV4-3 | many | TRBD1 | CASSQAGTGGSGGYTF | TGCGCCAGCAGCCAAGCTGGGACAGGGGGCTCAGGTGGCTACACCTTC
TRBJ2-2 | TRBV12-5 | many | - | CASGPSRTTTGELFF | TGTGCTAGTGGTCCCTCCCGGACGACTACCGGGGAGCTGTTTTTT
TRBJ2-7 | TRBV5-6 | many | - | CASSTDSEYSYEQYF | TGTGCCAGCAGCACGGATTCTGAGTACTCCTACGAGCAGTACTTC
TRBJ2-7 | TRBV7-2 | few | TRBD2 | CASSPKGGRFSEQYF | TGTGCCAGCAGCCCCAAGGGCGGGAGGTTCTCCGAGCAGTACTTC
TRBJ1-2 | TRBV11-2 | medium-sized | TRBD1 | CASSSTGGFNYGYTF | TGTGCCAGCAGCTCTACAGGGGGTTTCAACTATGGCTACACCTTC
TRBJ2-4 | TRBV7-9 | few | TRBD2 | CASSLVPLAGEYF | TGTGCCAGCAGCTTAGTTCCACTAGCGGGAGAGTACTTC
TRBJ1-1 | TRBV7-3 | - | TRBD1 | CASSWTGDTEAFF | TGTGCCAGCAGCTGGACAGGCGACACTGAAGCTTTCTTT